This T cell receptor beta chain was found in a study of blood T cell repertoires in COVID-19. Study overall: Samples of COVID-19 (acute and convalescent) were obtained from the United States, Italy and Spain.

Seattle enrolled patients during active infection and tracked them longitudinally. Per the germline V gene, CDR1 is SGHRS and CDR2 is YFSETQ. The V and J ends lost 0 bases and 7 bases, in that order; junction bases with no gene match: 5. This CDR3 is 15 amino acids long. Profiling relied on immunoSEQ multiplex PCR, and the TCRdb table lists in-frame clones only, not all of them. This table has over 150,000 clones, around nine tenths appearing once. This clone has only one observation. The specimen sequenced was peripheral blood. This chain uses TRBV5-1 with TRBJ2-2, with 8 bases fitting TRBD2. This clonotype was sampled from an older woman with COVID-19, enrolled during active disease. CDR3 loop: CASSLASGSFGELFF. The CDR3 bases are TGCGCCAGCAGCTTGGCCAGCGGGAGCTTCGGGGAGCTGTTTTTT.